This T cell receptor beta chain was profiled in a study of shared clonotypes between healthy human individuals. Germline values: CDR1 SGDLS, CDR2 YYNGEE. V lost 0 bases to trimming and J lost 3 bases, with 13 bases between them. This CDR3 contains 16 residues. Authors' analysis steps: Junction-only immunoSEQ data arrived without quality scores, meaning filtering differed. Data came from immunoSEQ multiplex PCR; TCRdb stores just in-frame clones and leaves some out. V and J calls and clone size follow that table, whereas D and trimming were derived from the DNA. In the table there are more than 2,000,000 clones, 85% to 95% of which are singletons.

Sequencing was performed on naive CD4+ T cells from PBMCs. Subset noted: CD45RA+ positively selected. The origin of this receptor is a man between 18 and 35 years old in good health. Some clones in this sample may be carry-over from other donors' samples. The chain combines TRBV9 with TRBJ1-3; perhaps TRBD1 as D (5 bases). The CDR3 sequence is CASSVGFGTVGNTIYF. CDR3 nucleotides: TGTGCCAGCAGCGTAGGATTCGGGACGGTTGGAAACACCATATATTTT.